This T cell receptor (beta chain) is drawn from a study of T cell repertoires in cytomegalovirus infection. With respect to this clonotype: The antigen is not known.

One entry per CDR3 protein, called by TCRdb with MiXCR from the reads. The sample has some 800,000 distinct CDR3 sequences, about 31% seen once. This CDR3 region has 13 residues. V was shortened by 4 bases and J by 8 bases, with 14 bases between the two germline ends. Germline V lookup: CDR1 MNHEY, CDR2 SVGEGT. This TCR was sampled from a human donor in good health (CMV status not recorded). Some clones in this sample may be carry-over from other donors' samples. The starting material was cultured CD8+ T cells from PBMCs, obtained from culture after CMV antigen stimulation. The chain employs TRBV6-2 or TRBV6-3 and TRBJ1-2, with D perhaps matching TRBD1 (6 bases). The chain's CDR3 is CASSSRGALGYTF. CDR3 nucleotides: TGTGCCAGCAGTTCGCGGGGGGCGCTCGGCTACACCTTC.